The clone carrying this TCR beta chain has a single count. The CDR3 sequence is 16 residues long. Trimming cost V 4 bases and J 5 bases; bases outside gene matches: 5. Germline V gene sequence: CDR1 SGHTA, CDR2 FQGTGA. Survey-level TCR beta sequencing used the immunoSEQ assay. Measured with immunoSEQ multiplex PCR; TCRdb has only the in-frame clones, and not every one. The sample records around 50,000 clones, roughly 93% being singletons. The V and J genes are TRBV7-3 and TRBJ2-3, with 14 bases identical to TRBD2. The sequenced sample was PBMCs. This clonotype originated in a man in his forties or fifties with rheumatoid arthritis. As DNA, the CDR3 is TGTGCCAGCAGCTCCGGACTAGCGGGAGGTGGAGATACGCAGTATTTT. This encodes CASSSGLAGGGDTQYF.